The 11 T cell receptor beta chains listed next were all sequenced from one sample in a study of T cells after yellow fever vaccination. TCRdb analysed the 5' RACE reads with MiXCR anew, one entry per CDR3 protein. The sample includes around 350,000 distinct CDR3 sequences, roughly 6.2% seen only once; the top ten take approximately 16%. This material consisted of PBMCs, taken 5 days after the yellow fever booster vaccination. Receptor source: a man aged 25-45 years who received the YFV17D yellow fever vaccine.

This clonotype occurred a few times. The rearrangement links TRBV6-1 to TRBJ1-1; D gene unclear. Germline assignment: CDR1 MNHNS and CDR2 SASEGT. The CDR3 consists of 13 residues. V shed 8 bases and J shed 0 bases, with 10 bases lying between them. The CDR3 loop reads CASGGRMNTEAFF. CDR3 in DNA: TGTGCCAGCGGAGGACGGATGAACACTGAAGCTTTCTTT.

This clonotype has more than one count but fewer than ten. The chain uses TRBV5-1 and TRBJ2-1, with TRBD2 identical over 9 bases. The CDR3 length is 16 residues. V lost 0 bases, J lost 3 bases, and 4 bases stayed unmatched. The germline V gene has CDR1 SGHRS and CDR2 YFSETQ. The CDR3 nucleotides read TGCGCCAGCAGCTTGGTGGTTAGCGGGGGCTACAATGAGCAGTTCTTC. Encoded protein: CASSLVVSGGYNEQFF.

V gene TRBV12-3 or TRBV12-4 combines with J gene TRBJ2-1; 12 bases are a match to TRBD2. Trimming took 3 bases from V and 1 from J; bases not matched to a gene: 13. The CDR3 loop spans 20 amino acids. CDR3 nucleotide sequence: TGTGCCAGCAGTTTCCGGACTAGCGGGATACTGGGGGGATCCTACAATGAGCAGTTCTTC. This encodes CASSFRTSGILGGSYNEQFF.

The sample holds many counts of this clonotype. The V call is TRBV7-9, the J call TRBJ2-7, with D perhaps matching TRBD2 (6 bases). The CDR3 runs to 12 residues. Trimming shortened V by 3 bases and J by 7 bases, and 10 bases separated the two germline ends. Germline V lookup: CDR1 SEHNR, CDR2 FQNEAQ (reference sequence). The CDR3 region has the DNA TGTGCCAGCAGCTTGACTAGAGGAGAGCAGTACTTC. Protein: CASSLTRGEQYF.

This sequence joins TRBV24-1 and TRBJ2-2; D possibly corresponds to TRBD1 (5 bases). From germline, CDR1 is KGHDR and CDR2 SFDVKD. Trimming stripped 2 bases from V and 5 bases from J, with 11 bases between. The CDR3 has 15 residues. The CDR3: CATSDSKQETGELFF. The DNA of the CDR3 is TGTGCCACCAGTGATTCGAAACAGGAGACCGGGGAGCTGTTTTTT.

The chain recombines TRBV28 with TRBJ1-5; tentative D call: TRBD1 (5 bases). The CDR3 has 15 residues. Trimming removed 3 bases from V and 0 bases from J, with 9 bases in between. From germline, CDR1 is MDHEN and CDR2 SYDVKM. CDR3 nucleotides: TGTGCCAGCAGTTTTTCAGGGTATAGCAATCAGCCCCAGCATTTT. It codes for CASSFSGYSNQPQHF.

The sample holds a few counts of this clonotype. The rearrangement links TRBV4-3 to TRBJ2-3, with D unresolved. With 0 bases removed from V and 3 bases from J, the gap between germline ends came to 7 bases. The CDR3 length is 14 residues. CDR1 and CDR2 (germline): LGHNA, YSLEER. The CDR3 DNA reads as TGCGCCAGCAGCCAAGATGTATTGACAGATACGCAGTATTTT. Translated, it gives CASSQDVLTDTQYF.

The genes are TRBV20-1 and TRBJ2-6; TRBD1 agrees at 11 bases. Trimming at V came to 1 base and at J to 1 base, leaving 6 bases not matched to a gene. Germline CDR1 and CDR2: DFQATT and SNEGSKA (reference sequence). CDR3 length: 18 residues. The CDR3 DNA sequence: TGCAGTGCTAGAGGTTCCGGGACAGGGGGATCTGGGGCCAACGTCCTGACTTTC. Its protein product is CSARGSGTGGSGANVLTF.

The sample holds a few counts of this clonotype. The chain links TRBV30 to TRBJ1-6; TRBD1 agrees at 7 bases. Germline trimming cut 4 bases from V and 1 base from J; bases unmatched to any gene: 4. Germline CDR1 GTSNPN, CDR2 SVGIG (reference sequence). CDR3 length: 15 amino acids. DNA for the CDR3: TGTGCCTGGACGCAGGGGGGGTCCTATAATTCACCCCTCCACTTT. Encoded protein: CAWTQGGSYNSPLHF.

This clonotype was detected a few times. The chain uses TRBV7-2 and TRBJ2-1; 12 bases map to TRBD2. J was trimmed by 4 bases and V by 5 bases; bases with no gene match: 6. Germline assignment: CDR1 SGHTA and CDR2 FQGNSA. The CDR3 totals 16 residues. CDR3 residues: CASSRTSGAGYNEQFF. CDR3 DNA sequence: TGTGCCAGCAGCAGGACTAGCGGGGCTGGGTACAATGAGCAGTTCTTC. The entire variable domain, with the rest obtained from reference TRBV7-2 and TRBJ2-1, is as follows: GAGVSQSPSNKVTEKGKDVELRCDPISGHTALYWYRQSLGQGLEFLIYFQGNSAPDKSGLPSDRFSAERTGGSVSTLTIQRTQQEDSAVYLCASSRTSGAGYNEQFFGPGTRLTVL.

The chain has TRBV20-1 and TRBJ2-1, with a weak D call TRBD2 (5 bases). Germline V lookup: CDR1 DFQATT, CDR2 SNEGSKA (reference sequence). V lost 2 bases and J lost 9, with 14 bases in between. The CDR3 consists of 13 residues. CDR3 region: CSARPGKGAEQFF. The DNA of the CDR3 is TGCAGTGCTAGACCGGGGAAGGGCGCTGAGCAGTTCTTC.